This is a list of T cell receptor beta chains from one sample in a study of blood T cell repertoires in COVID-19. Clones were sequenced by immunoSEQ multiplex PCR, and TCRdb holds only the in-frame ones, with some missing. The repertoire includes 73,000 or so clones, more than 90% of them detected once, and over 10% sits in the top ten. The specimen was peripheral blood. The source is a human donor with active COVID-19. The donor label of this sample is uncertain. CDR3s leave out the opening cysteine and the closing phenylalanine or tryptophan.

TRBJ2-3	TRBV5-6	ASSFRAGTDTQY
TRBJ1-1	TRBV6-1	ASSLGQNTEAF
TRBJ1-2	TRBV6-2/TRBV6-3	ASSLGTYGYT
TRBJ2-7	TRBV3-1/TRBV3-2	ASSQGVDPSYEQY
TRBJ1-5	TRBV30	AWNLPPGGPQH
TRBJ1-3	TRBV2	ASSATGVRSGNTIY
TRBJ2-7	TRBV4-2	ASGGLAGYEQY
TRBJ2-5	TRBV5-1	ASSLNLRTSGAGGGETQY
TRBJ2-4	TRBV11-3	ASSLGQGDIQY
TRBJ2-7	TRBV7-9	ASSLRTRLEQY
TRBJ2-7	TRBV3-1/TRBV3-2	ASSQGAGEQY
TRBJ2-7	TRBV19	ASSTVQGGEQY
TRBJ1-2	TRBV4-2	ASSSKRIGGHGYT
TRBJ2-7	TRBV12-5	ASGHSTGGGYEQY
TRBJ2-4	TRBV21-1	ASSKDRGGSNKNIQY
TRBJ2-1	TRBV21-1	ASRRQGFGTSGRSRYNEQF
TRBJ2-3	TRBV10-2	ASSEWLGGASTDTQY
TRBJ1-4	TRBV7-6	ASSLTYLGEGEKLF